The rows below give T cell receptor beta chains drawn from one sample of a study of CD8 T cells in ankylosing spondylitis. One entry per CDR3 protein, called by TCRdb with MiXCR from the 5' RACE reads. Found here are 200,000 to 250,000 distinct CDR3 sequences, around 19% of them singletons; the top ten hold approximately 42%. The sample comprised blood, either unsorted or a sorted T cell fraction (not recorded which). These TCRs come from a male donor with ankylosing spondylitis. Both conserved end residues are part of each CDR3. D genes are given only for firm matches. A row's size may be missing; if present it is once, few, many or a size class.

clone size,D gene,V gene,CDR3 protein
.,.,TRBV20-1,CSAREQGRSYEQYF
many,.,TRBV5-1,CASTQGVLDTQYF
.,TRBD2,TRBV13,CASSLGGLANYEQYF
.,TRBD2,TRBV3-1,CASSQAGLAGQETQYF
few,.,TRBV5-1,CASSLAWPENTGELFF
.,TRBD1,TRBV30,CAWSATGNYGYTF
few,TRBD2,TRBV12-3/TRBV12-4,CASSHSTGLAEEGGAETQYF
.,TRBD2,TRBV12-5,CASGPSGPGGNEQFF
.,TRBD2,TRBV10-1,CASSAGTSGGSTDTQYF
few,TRBD1,TRBV9,CASSPSWDRAVYEQYF
.,TRBD1,TRBV20-1,CSAHGGGRNQPQHF
few,TRBD1,TRBV7-9,CASTKIDREEQYF
.,.,TRBV4-1,CASSQAPSPGGGGYEQYF
.,TRBD2,TRBV27,CASNSGRIDNEQFF